This note documents a single TCR beta chain sequence. The CDR3 totals 15 residues. The germline V and J ends were trimmed by 0 bases and 5 bases, with 14 bases remaining between them. Germline V gene lookup returns CDR1 SGHRS and CDR2 YFSETQ. This entry comes from a study of shared clonotypes between healthy human individuals. Turning to the study itself: CD8 memory received one plate per donor, CD8 naive two, CD4 memory three and CD4 naive three.

Generated by immunoSEQ multiplex PCR, the TCRdb table keeps only in-frame clones and is missing some. Among about 640,000 clones listed, 72% were seen once. Sequences were obtained from memory CD4+ T cells sorted from blood. The subset was: CD45RA-negative fraction. The V gene is TRBV5-1, the J gene TRBJ1-2; a possible D gene is TRBD1 (6 bases). The source is a young woman in good health. This CDR3 reads CASSLEQGRAYGYTF. CDR3 sequence (DNA): TGCGCCAGCAGCTTGGAACAGGGACGCGCTTATGGCTACACCTTC.